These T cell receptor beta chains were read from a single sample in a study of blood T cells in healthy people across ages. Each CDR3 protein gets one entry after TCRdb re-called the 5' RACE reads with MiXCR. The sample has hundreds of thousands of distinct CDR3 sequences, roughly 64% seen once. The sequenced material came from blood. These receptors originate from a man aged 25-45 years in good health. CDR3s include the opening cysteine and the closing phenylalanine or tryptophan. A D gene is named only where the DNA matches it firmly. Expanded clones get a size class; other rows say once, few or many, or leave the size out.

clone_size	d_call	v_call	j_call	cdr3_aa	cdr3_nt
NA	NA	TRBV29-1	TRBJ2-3	CSVEPDRTTQYF	TGCAGCGTTGAACCTGACAGGACTACGCAGTATTTT
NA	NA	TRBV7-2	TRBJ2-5	CASSLASRSQETQYF	TGTGCCAGCAGCTTAGCTAGTCGGTCCCAAGAGACCCAGTACTTC
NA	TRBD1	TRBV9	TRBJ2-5	CASSGTGASSIPETQYF	TGTGCCAGCAGTGGGACAGGGGCCTCCTCAATCCCGGAGACCCAGTACTTC
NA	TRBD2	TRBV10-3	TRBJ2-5	CAIRTSGGTGTQYF	TGTGCCATCAGGACTAGCGGGGGGACGGGGACCCAGTACTTC
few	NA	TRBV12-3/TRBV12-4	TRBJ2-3	CASSPRGFGGSTVTQYF	TGTGCCAGCAGTCCCCGGGGGTTTGGCGGTAGCACAGTTACGCAGTATTTT
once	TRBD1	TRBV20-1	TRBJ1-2	CSASRQGLDYTF	TGCAGTGCTAGTCGACAGGGATTGGACTACACCTTC
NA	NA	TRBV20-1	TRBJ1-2	CSADFTHYGYTF	TGCAGTGCTGATTTCACCCACTATGGCTACACCTTC
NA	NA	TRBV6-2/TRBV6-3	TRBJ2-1	CASSQGVNNEQFF	TGTGCCAGCAGTCAAGGGGTTAACAATGAGCAGTTCTTC
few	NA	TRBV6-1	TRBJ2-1	CASLRGGGTGSYNEQFF	TGTGCCAGCCTTAGAGGTGGAGGGACCGGCTCCTACAATGAGCAGTTCTTC
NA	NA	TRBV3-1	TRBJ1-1	CASSQDPIKAFF	TGTGCCAGCAGCCAAGATCCCATAAAAGCTTTCTTT
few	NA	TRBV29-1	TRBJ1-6	CSVGEMGSPLHF	TGCAGCGTTGGGGAGATGGGTTCACCCCTCCACTTT
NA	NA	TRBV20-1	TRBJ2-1	CSARDPAKSEQFF	TGCAGTGCTAGAGATCCGGCAAAGAGCGAGCAGTTCTTC
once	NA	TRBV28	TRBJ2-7	CASSAFNGIYEQYF	TGTGCCAGCAGTGCATTTAACGGGATCTACGAGCAGTACTTC
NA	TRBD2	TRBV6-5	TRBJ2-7	CAIRGEGSHEQYF	TGTGCCATCCGGGGGGAGGGCTCCCACGAGCAGTACTTC
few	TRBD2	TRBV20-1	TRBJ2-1	CSAAQGRGLAGVEQFF	TGCAGTGCTGCCCAGGGGAGGGGACTAGCGGGAGTTGAGCAGTTCTTC
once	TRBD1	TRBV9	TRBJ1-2	CASSVDRGYNYGYTF	TGTGCCAGCAGCGTAGACAGGGGCTATAACTATGGCTACACCTTC
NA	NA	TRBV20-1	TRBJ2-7	CSARGQDGAYEQYF	TGCAGTGCTAGAGGCCAGGACGGAGCCTACGAGCAGTACTTC
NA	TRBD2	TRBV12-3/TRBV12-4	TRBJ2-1	CASSPKTSGLYNEQFF	TGTGCCAGCAGCCCGAAAACTAGCGGGCTTTACAATGAGCAGTTCTTC
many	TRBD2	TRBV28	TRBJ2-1	CASNPAGGPPGNEQFF	TGTGCCAGCAACCCAGCGGGAGGACCACCGGGGAATGAGCAGTTCTTC
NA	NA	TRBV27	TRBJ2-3	CASPRFRDTRYF	TGTGCCAGTCCGAGATTCCGAGATACGCGGTATTTT
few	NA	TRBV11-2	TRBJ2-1	CASSLGHPNEQFF	TGTGCCAGCAGCTTAGGGCACCCAAATGAGCAGTTCTTC
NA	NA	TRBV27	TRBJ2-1	CASSPQEGYNEQFF	TGTGCCAGCAGTCCTCAAGAGGGGTACAATGAGCAGTTCTTC
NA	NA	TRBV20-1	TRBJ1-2	CSARGQGTLAGYTF	TGCAGTGCGCGCGGGCAGGGGACACTCGCCGGCTACACCTTC
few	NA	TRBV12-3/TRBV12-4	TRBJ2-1	CASSLMGNNEQFF	TGTGCCAGCAGTTTGATGGGAAACAATGAGCAGTTCTTC
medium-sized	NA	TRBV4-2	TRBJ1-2	CASSQDSDGYTF	TGTGCCAGCAGCCAAGATTCAGATGGCTACACCTTC
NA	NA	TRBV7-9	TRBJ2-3	CASSSGDLAADTQYF	TGTGCCAGCAGCTCTGGGGACCTAGCAGCAGATACGCAGTATTTT
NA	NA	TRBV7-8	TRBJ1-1	CASSSTLGDTEAFF	TGTGCCAGCAGCTCTACCTTGGGGGACACTGAAGCTTTCTTT
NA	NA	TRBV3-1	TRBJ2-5	CASSQAATGRLQYF	TGTGCCAGCAGCCAAGCTGCAACTGGTCGGCTGCAGTACTTC
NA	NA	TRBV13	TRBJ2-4	CASSFDSGLGAKNIQYF	TGTGCCAGCAGCTTTGACTCGGGACTGGGGGCCAAAAACATTCAGTACTTC
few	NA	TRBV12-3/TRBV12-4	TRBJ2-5	CASSFGRGGETQYF	TGTGCCAGCAGTTTTGGCAGGGGGGGAGAGACCCAGTACTTC
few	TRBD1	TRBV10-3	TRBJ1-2	CAISESVQGANYGYTF	TGTGCCATCAGTGAGTCGGTTCAGGGGGCAAACTATGGCTACACCTTC
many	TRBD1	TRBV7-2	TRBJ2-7	CASSLAGQGVNEQYF	TGTGCCAGCAGCTTAGCGGGACAGGGCGTCAACGAGCAGTACTTC
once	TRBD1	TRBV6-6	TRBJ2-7	CASTQPGQGFYEQYF	TGTGCCAGCACCCAACCGGGACAGGGCTTCTACGAGCAGTACTTC
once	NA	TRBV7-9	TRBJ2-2	CASSPTYFNTGELFF	TGTGCCAGCAGCCCGACTTACTTTAACACCGGGGAGCTGTTTTTT
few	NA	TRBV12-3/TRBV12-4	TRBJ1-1	CASSPGLGATNTEAFF	TGTGCCAGCAGCCCCGGGCTAGGGGCTACGAACACTGAAGCTTTCTTT
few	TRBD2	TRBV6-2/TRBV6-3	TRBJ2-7	CASRFLAGASYEQYF	TGTGCCAGCAGATTCCTAGCGGGAGCCTCCTACGAGCAGTACTTC
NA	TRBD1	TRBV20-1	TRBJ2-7	CSAQSGQGPYEQYF	TGCAGTGCCCAGTCCGGACAGGGGCCCTACGAGCAGTACTTC
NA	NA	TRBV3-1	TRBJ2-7	CASSPSVDTGYEQYF	TGTGCCAGCAGCCCGAGTGTGGATACCGGATACGAGCAGTACTTC
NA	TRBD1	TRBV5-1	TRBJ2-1	CASSPGQGFSNEQFF	TGCGCCAGCAGCCCCGGACAGGGGTTCTCCAATGAGCAGTTCTTC
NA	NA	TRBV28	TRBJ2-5	CATRLETQYF	TGTGCCACCCGACTAGAGACCCAGTACTTC
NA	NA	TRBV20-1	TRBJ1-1	CSAGDTYEHFF	TGCAGTGCTGGGGACACGTACGAGCATTTCTTT
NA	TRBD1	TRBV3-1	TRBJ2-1	CASSQWDRGFGEQFF	TGTGCCAGCAGCCAATGGGACAGGGGGTTCGGTGAGCAGTTCTTC
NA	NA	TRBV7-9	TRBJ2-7	CASAELSVVASEQYF	TGTGCCAGCGCAGAACTCTCGGTCGTCGCGTCCGAGCAGTACTTC
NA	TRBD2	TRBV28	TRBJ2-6	CASSPTSGSSGANVLTF	TGTGCCAGCAGTCCCACTAGCGGAAGCTCTGGGGCCAACGTCCTGACTTTC
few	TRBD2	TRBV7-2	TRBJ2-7	CASSLLASGGTYEQYF	TGTGCCAGCAGCTTACTGGCTAGCGGGGGAACCTACGAGCAGTACTTC
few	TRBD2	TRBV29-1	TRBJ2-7	CSVEGTSGRTEQYF	TGCAGCGTTGAAGGGACTAGCGGGAGGACCGAGCAGTACTTC
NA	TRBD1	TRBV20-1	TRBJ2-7	CSALSRDRGYEQYF	TGCAGTGCTCTGTCCCGGGACAGGGGTTACGAGCAGTACTTC
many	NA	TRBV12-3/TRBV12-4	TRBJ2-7	CASSRFTYEQYF	TGTGCCAGCAGTCGTTTCACCTACGAGCAGTACTTC